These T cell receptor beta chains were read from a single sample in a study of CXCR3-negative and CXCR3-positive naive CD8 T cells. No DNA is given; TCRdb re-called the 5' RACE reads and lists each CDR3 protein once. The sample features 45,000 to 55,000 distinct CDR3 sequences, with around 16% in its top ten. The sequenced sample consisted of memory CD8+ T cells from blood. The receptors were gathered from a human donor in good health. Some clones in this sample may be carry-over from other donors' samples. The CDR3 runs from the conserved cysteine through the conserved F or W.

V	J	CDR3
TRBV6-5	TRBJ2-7	CASSLPRTGIGYEQYF
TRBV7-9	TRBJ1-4	CASSLIASREKLFF
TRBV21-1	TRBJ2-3	CASSKAGLAGVTDTQYF
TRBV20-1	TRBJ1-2	CSASSQRDGYGYTF
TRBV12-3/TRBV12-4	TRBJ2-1	CASSFRGGYNEQFF
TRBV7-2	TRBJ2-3	CASSFDVQYDSGGAKTDTQYF
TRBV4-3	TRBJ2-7	CASSQGQGVGSREQYF
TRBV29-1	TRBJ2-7	CSVDGTAKGPYEQYF
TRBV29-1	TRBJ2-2	CSVAGGGGELFF
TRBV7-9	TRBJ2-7	CASSSLAGEASGSYEQYF
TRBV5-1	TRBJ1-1	CASSMQGISTEAFF
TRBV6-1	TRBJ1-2	CASSDLAASSYTF
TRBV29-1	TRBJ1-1	CSVYRVGYTEAFF
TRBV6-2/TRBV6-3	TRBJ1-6	CASSYRDNSPLHF
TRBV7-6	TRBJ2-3	CASSPGWGAADTQYF
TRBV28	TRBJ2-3	CASSFRDYSTDTQYF
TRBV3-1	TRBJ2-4	CASSRLAGGEENIQYF
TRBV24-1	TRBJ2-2	CATSDLNTGTGELFF
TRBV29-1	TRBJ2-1	CSVEGAGTRRNEQFF
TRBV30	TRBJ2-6	CACGSSGANVLTF
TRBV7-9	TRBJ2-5	CASSIGPGETQYF
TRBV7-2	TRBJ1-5	CASSLIQGDQPQHF